One sample yielded the 6 T cell receptor beta chains listed below, sequenced in a study of T cells after yellow fever vaccination. TCRdb redid the calling of the 5' RACE reads with MiXCR, one entry per CDR3 protein. The sample includes 550,000 or so distinct CDR3 sequences, approximately 21% of them seen just once. The sequencing used PBMCs, collected 15 days after the yellow fever booster vaccination. The source of these receptors is a man aged 30-40 years who received the YFV17D yellow fever vaccine.

A word on this clonotype: The junction does not match germline at one end; this may be a read error. The V and J genes are TRBV29-1 and TRBJ1-1; TRBD1 matches 9 bases. CDR1 and CDR2 (germline): SQVTM, ANQGSEA. The CDR3 sequence is 18 residues long. The CDR3 sequence is CSDEVWTGDFGMNTEAFF. CDR3 DNA sequence: TGCAGCGATGAAGTCTGGACAGGGGACTTTGGTATGAACACTGAAGCTTTCTTT.

CDR3 DNA: TGTGCCAGCAGCACCCCCGGGACTAGCTCCGGGGAGCTGTTTTTT. It codes for CASSTPGTSSGELFF. The chain employs TRBV14 and TRBJ2-2; 9 bases match TRBD2. CDR1 SGHDN and CDR2 FVKESK come from the germline V gene. CDR3 length equals 15 residues. J gave up 6 bases and V 5 bases, and 7 bases lay outside the gene matches.

This clonotype was seen a handful of times. The chain joins TRBV4-2 to TRBJ2-5; D unclear. The CDR3 length is 16 residues. Germline V gives CDR1 LGHNA, CDR2 YNFKEQ. V was trimmed by 0 bases and J by 4 bases, leaving 15 bases between them. CDR3: CASSQDYREVAETQYF. The DNA for the CDR3 is TGTGCCAGCAGCCAAGATTATAGAGAGGTCGCAGAGACCCAGTACTTC.

The chain joins TRBV20-1 to TRBJ1-1, with TRBD1 matching over 7 bases. This CDR3 is 12 amino acids long. The V gene's germline CDR1 is DFQATT and CDR2 SNEGSKA (reference sequence). Germline trimming cut 6 bases from V and 5 bases from J; bases unmatched to any gene: 6. The CDR3 sequence: CSASRGLTEAFF. CDR3 DNA sequence: TGCAGTGCCAGCAGGGGGTTGACTGAAGCTTTCTTT.

The V call is TRBV6-5, the J call TRBJ2-7, with 7 bases fitting TRBD2. After removal of 3 bases from V and 5 bases from J, the junction contained 7 bases not matched to a gene. This CDR3 spans 14 amino acids. Germline V lookup: CDR1 MNHEY, CDR2 SVGAGI. CDR3 sequence (DNA): TGTGCCAGCAGTTATGGGGGAGGGGAGAACGAGCAGTACTTC. Translating gives CASSYGGGENEQYF.

V is TRBV5-1 and J is TRBJ2-1, with D possibly being TRBD1 or TRBD2 (5 bases each). The CDR3 totals 14 residues. CDR1 and CDR2 (germline): SGHRS, YFSETQ. V lost 4 bases and J lost 8, with 16 bases in between. CDR3 sequence (DNA): TGCGCCAGCAGCCGTGGGGGAGATCTGGATGAGCAGTTCTTC. Translation gives CASSRGGDLDEQFF. Supplemented by reference TRBV5-1 and TRBJ2-1, the full variable domain reads KAGVTQTPRYLIKTRGQQVTLSCSPISGHRSVSWYQQTPGQGLQFLFEYFSETQRNKGNFPGRFSGRQFSNSRSEMNVSTLELGDSALYLCASSRGGDLDEQFFGPGTRLTVL.